This T cell receptor beta chain was sequenced in a study of CD8+ T cells in alopecia areata. The sample holds a few counts of this clone. Its antigen is currently unknown. Treatment reported: oral pan-JAK inhibitor, 5-10 mg twice daily. It was from alopecia areata patients that lesional scalp punch biopsies and peripheral blood were collected. Investigators sorted PBMCs to obtain both CD4+ and CD8+ T cells. RNA was extracted and reverse transcribed into cDNA as the sequencing template. Produced via immunoSEQ multiplex PCR; TCRdb's table is partial and in-frame only. The sample lists 110,000 to 150,000 clones, about 56% occurring once. Overall study results and limits: More clonal than normal scalp was lesional scalp, particularly alopecia totalis/universalis.

Trimming took 4 bases from V and 5 from J; bases not matched to a gene: 2. The length of the CDR3 is 12 residues. Per the germline V gene, CDR1 is SGHDT and CDR2 is YYEEEE. The TCR originated in a human donor with alopecia areata. V is TRBV5-6 and J is TRBJ2-7; TRBD1 agrees at 8 bases. The source material was CD8+ T cells sorted from blood, sampled at week 4, from a patient treated with tofacitinib. This CDR3 reads CASSQTGDEQYF. CDR3 DNA: TGTGCCAGCAGCCAGACAGGGGACGAGCAGTACTTC.